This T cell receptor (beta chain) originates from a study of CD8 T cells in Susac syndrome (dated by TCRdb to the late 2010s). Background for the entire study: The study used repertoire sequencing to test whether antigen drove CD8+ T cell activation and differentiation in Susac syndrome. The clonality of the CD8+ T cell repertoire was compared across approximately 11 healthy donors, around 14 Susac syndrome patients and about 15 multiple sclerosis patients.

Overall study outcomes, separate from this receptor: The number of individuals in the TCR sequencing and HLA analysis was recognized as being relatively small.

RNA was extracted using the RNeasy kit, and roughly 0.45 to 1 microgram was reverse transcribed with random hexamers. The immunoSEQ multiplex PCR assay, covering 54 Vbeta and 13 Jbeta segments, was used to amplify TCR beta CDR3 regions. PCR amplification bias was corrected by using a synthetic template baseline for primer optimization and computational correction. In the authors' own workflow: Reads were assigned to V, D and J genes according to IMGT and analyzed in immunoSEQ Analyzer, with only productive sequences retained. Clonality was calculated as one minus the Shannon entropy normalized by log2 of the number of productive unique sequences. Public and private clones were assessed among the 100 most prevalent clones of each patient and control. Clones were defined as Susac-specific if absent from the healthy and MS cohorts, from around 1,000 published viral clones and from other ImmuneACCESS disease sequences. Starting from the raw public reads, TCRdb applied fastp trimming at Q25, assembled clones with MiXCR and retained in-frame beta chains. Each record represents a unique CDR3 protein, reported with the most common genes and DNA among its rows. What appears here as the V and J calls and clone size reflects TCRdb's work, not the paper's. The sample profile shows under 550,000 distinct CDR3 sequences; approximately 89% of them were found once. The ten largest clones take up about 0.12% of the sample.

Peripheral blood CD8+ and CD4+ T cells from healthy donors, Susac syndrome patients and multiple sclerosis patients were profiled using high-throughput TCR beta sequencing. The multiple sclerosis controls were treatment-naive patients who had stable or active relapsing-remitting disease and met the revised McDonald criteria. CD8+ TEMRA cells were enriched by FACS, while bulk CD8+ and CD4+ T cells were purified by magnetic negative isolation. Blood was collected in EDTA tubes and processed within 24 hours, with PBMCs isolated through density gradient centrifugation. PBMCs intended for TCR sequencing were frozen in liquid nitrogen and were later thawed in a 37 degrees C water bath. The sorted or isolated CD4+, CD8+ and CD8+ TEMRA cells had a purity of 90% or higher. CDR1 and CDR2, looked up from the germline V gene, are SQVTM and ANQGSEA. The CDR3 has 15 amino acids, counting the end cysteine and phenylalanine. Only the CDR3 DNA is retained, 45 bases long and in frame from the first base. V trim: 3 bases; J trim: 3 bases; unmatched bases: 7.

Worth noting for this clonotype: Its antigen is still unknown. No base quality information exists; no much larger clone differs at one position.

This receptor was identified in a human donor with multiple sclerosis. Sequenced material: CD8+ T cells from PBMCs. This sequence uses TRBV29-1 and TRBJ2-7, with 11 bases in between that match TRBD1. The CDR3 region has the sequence CSVDIRGTGGYEQYF. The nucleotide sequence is TGCAGCGTTGACATTCGCGGGACAGGGGGCTACGAGCAGTACTTC.